A single sample is the source of the 21 T cell receptor beta chains below, sequenced in a study of early T cells in non-severe SARS-CoV-2 infection. TCRdb re-called the 5' RACE reads through MiXCR, storing one row per CDR3 protein. The repertoire has about 72,000 distinct CDR3 sequences, 9.1% of them found once; the top ten carry 3.2%. What was sequenced was whole blood. Receptors originate from an adult who was a healthcare worker with PCR-confirmed SARS-CoV-2 infection or an uninfected control (not recorded which).

This clonotype was seen repeatedly, ten times or more. The chain carries TRBV7-3 and TRBJ2-5; possible D gene TRBD1, 6 bases. Germline assignment: CDR1 SGHTA and CDR2 FQGTGA. The CDR3 extends over 12 amino acids. V lost 5 bases and J 5 bases, leaving 9 bases between the germline ends. The CDR3 sequence is CASSPQGETQYF. The CDR3 DNA reads as TGTGCCAGCAGCCCTCAGGGGGAGACCCAGTACTTC.

The CDR3 here is CATSVNYEQYF. The CDR3 nucleotides are TGTGCTACATCGGTTAACTACGAGCAGTACTTC. The rearrangement joins TRBV30 to TRBJ2-7, with D uncertain. This CDR3 contains 11 residues. CDR1 and CDR2 from the germline V gene are GTSNPN and SVGIG (reference sequence).

A few counts support this clonotype. The chain has TRBV18 and TRBJ1-6, with TRBD1 as a possible D gene (6 bases). The CDR3 sequence is 16 residues long. Germline values: CDR1 KGHSH, CDR2 LQKENI. V lost 3 bases and J 5 bases, leaving 14 bases between the germline ends. The CDR3 protein is CASSPNQGSNNSPLHF. CDR3 coding DNA: TGTGCCAGCTCACCTAACCAGGGGTCGAATAATTCACCCCTCCACTTT.

There are many counts of this clonotype. This chain joins TRBV18 and TRBJ2-3, with TRBD2 matching 9 bases. CDR1 is KGHSH and CDR2 is LQKENI in the germline V gene. This CDR3 region has 14 residues. V shed 4 bases, J shed 2 bases, and the junction held 1 base outside the gene matches. CDR3 in amino acids: CASSRTSVTDTQYF. CDR3 coding DNA: TGTGCCAGCTCACGGACTAGCGTCACAGATACGCAGTATTTT. Using reference TRBV18 and TRBJ2-3 for the parts outside the CDR3, the full variable domain is NAGVMQNPRHLVRRRGQEARLRCSPMKGHSHVYWYRQLPEEGLKFMVYLQKENIIDESGMPKERFSAEFPKEGPSILRIQQVVRGDSAAYFCASSRTSVTDTQYFGPGTRLTVL.

There are a few counts of this clonotype. This chain connects TRBV6-5 to TRBJ2-5; D not certain. This CDR3 has 14 amino acids. Looked up from germline, CDR1 is MNHEY and CDR2 is SVGAGI. Trimming cost V 6 bases and J 1 base, with 12 bases left between them. The CDR3 region is CASSPGFAQETQYF. CDR3 DNA: TGTGCCAGCAGCCCTGGATTCGCCCAAGAGACCCAGTACTTC.

This clonotype was counted at least ten times. The chain employs TRBV9 and TRBJ2-7; D might be TRBD1 (6 bases). Trimming cost V 4 bases and J 3 bases, with 17 bases left between them. This CDR3 comprises 15 residues. Per germline, CDR1 SGDLS and CDR2 YYNGEE. This CDR3 reads CASSPTGSQGYEQYF. The CDR3 DNA sequence: TGTGCCAGCAGCCCAACAGGGTCCCAAGGCTACGAGCAGTACTTC.

The genes are TRBV5-4 and TRBJ2-1, with TRBD2 identical over 9 bases. CDR1 and CDR2 (germline): SGHNT, YYREEE (reference sequence). The CDR3 is made up of 18 amino acids. V shed 4 bases and J 8 bases; nucleotides not matched to a gene: 19. Here the CDR3 reads CASSPERNLAGGGDEQFF. DNA of the CDR3: TGTGCCAGCAGCCCGGAGAGGAACCTGGCGGGAGGGGGTGATGAGCAGTTCTTC.

This clonotype was counted ten times or more. CDR3 DNA: TGTGCCAGCAGGCGACAGGCCGGCAATCAGCCCCAGCATTTT. Residues: CASRRQAGNQPQHF. V and J are TRBV28 and TRBJ1-5, with D possibly being TRBD1 (6 bases). Trimming took off 6 bases at V and 2 bases at J, with 11 bases between the two ends. This CDR3 region has 14 residues. The germline CDR1 and CDR2 sequences are MDHEN and SYDVKM.

This clonotype was counted ten times or more. The V call is TRBV29-1, the J call TRBJ2-5, with 13 bases that match TRBD2. Per the germline V gene, CDR1 is SQVTM and CDR2 is ANQGSEA. J was trimmed by 7 bases and V by 6 bases; bases with no gene match: 8. The length of the CDR3 is 14 residues. CDR3 residues: CSVGTSGAFGTQYF. In DNA, the CDR3 is TGCAGCGTGGGGACTAGCGGGGCTTTTGGGACCCAGTACTTC.

This clonotype came up many times. The genes are TRBV6-1 and TRBJ1-4, with D perhaps TRBD1 (6 bases). The CDR3 loop spans 13 amino acids. Deletions cut 4 bases from V and 9 bases from J, with 12 bases between. Germline assignment: CDR1 MNHNS and CDR2 SASEGT. The CDR3 sequence: CASSGERGQKLFF. The CDR3 DNA sequence: TGTGCCAGCAGTGGGGAGCGGGGGCAAAAACTGTTTTTT.

This clonotype showed up many times. This chain joins TRBV7-2 and TRBJ2-7; 8 nucleotides line up with TRBD2. Germline V gene sequence: CDR1 SGHTA, CDR2 FQGNSA. The length of the CDR3 is 14 residues. V lost 2 bases and J lost 0; bases outside the gene matches: 0. The CDR3 DNA follows: TGTGCCAGCAGCTTAACTAGCGGCTCCTACGAGCAGTACTTC. It translates to CASSLTSGSYEQYF.

This clonotype was counted many times. The V and J genes are TRBV12-3 or TRBV12-4 and TRBJ2-4; no clear D. With 8 bases removed from V and 5 bases from J, the gap between germline ends came to 10 bases. The CDR3 sequence is 12 residues long. The CDR3 DNA sequence: TGTGCCAGCGGTGTCGCCGAAAACATTCAGTACTTC. Residues: CASGVAENIQYF.

This clonotype was seen a handful of times. The V and J genes are TRBV28 and TRBJ1-2; 9 bases map to TRBD1. The trim removed 11 bases at V and 8 bases at J, leaving 12 bases unmatched. The CDR3 is 13 amino acids. The germline V gene has CDR1 MDHEN and CDR2 SYDVKM. CDR3 in amino acids: CALQGADLVGYTF. The CDR3 DNA reads as TGTGCCTTACAGGGGGCGGATCTTGTCGGCTACACCTTC.

The genes are TRBV10-1 and TRBJ2-5; 10 nucleotides align to TRBD1. Unmatched junction bases numbered 2, after V lost 0 bases and J lost 1 base. Germline V gene data show CDR1 as WNHNN and CDR2 as SYGVQD (reference sequence). There are 16 residues in the CDR3. This chain's CDR3 is CASSESTGGFQETQYF. CDR3 DNA: TGCGCCAGCAGTGAGTCGACAGGGGGCTTCCAAGAGACCCAGTACTTC.

This clonotype was picked up a small number of times. V is TRBV29-1 and J is TRBJ1-1; the match to TRBD1 covers 8 bases. CDR1 is SQVTM, CDR2 ANQGSEA, per germline. The CDR3 loop spans 13 amino acids. Trimming took 5 bases from V and 4 from J; bases not matched to a gene: 6. The CDR3 reads CSVRAGGRTEAFF. In nucleotides, the CDR3 is TGCAGCGTTCGGGCAGGGGGCCGCACTGAAGCTTTCTTT.

This clonotype was seen ten or more times. The chain recombines TRBV7-2 with TRBJ2-5; TRBD1 or TRBD2 may be the D gene (5 bases each). Trimming shortened V by 4 bases and J by 5 bases, and 17 bases separated the two germline ends. The CDR3 is 15 amino acids. The germline V gene encodes CDR1 SGHTA and CDR2 FQGNSA. CDR3 in DNA: TGTGCCAGCAGCTCCAGCCGGGGCTTGATGGAGACCCAGTACTTC. Translating it yields CASSSSRGLMETQYF.

This clonotype was counted at least ten times. The rearrangement uses TRBV11-2 and TRBJ2-2, with 7 bases lining up with TRBD2. The germline V gene encodes CDR1 SGHAT and CDR2 FQNNGV. V trimming: 4 bases; J trimming: 4 bases; junction bases outside the gene matches: 12. There are 17 residues in the CDR3. Here the CDR3 DNA reads TGTGCCAGCAGCTCGCTCCGAGGCGGGAGAGGCACCGGGGAGCTGTTTTTT. The encoded protein is CASSSLRGGRGTGELFF. Using reference TRBV11-2 and TRBJ2-2 for the parts outside the CDR3, the full variable domain is EAGVAQSPRYKIIEKRQSVAFWCNPISGHATLYWYQQILGQGPKLLIQFQNNGVVDDSQLPKDRFSAERLKGVDSTLKIQPAKLEDSAVYLCASSSLRGGRGTGELFFGEGSRLTVL.

This clonotype was detected only a few times. The gene calls are TRBV11-1 and TRBJ2-1; TRBD1 agrees at 8 bases. CDR3 length equals 16 residues. Germline lookup yields CDR1 SGHAT and CDR2 FQDESV (reference sequence). The V gene end was trimmed by 1 base and the J gene end by 0 bases; junction bases not matched to a gene: 2. CDR3 residues: CASSLGQGSSYNEQFF. The CDR3 region has the DNA TGTGCCAGCAGCTTAGGACAGGGGAGCTCCTACAATGAGCAGTTCTTC.

This clonotype has only a few counts. V gene TRBV13 combines with J gene TRBJ1-2; TRBD1 aligns across 7 bases. The CDR3 is 14 residues long. V was clipped by 4 bases and J by 4 bases; unmatched bases: 6. The germline gives CDR1 PRHDT, CDR2 FYEKMQ (reference sequence). As DNA, the CDR3 is TGTGCCAGCAGCTCCGACAGGGCGGGCTATGGCTACACCTTC. Translation gives CASSSDRAGYGYTF.

This clonotype was seen a few times. CDR3 region: CASSLVFQETQYF. DNA of the CDR3: TGTGCCAGCAGTTTAGTCTTTCAAGAGACCCAGTACTTC. The J gene is TRBJ2-5, the V gene TRBV27; D is ambiguous. V lost 2 bases to trimming and J lost 2 bases, with 6 bases between them. The germline V gene has CDR1 MNHEY and CDR2 SMNVEV (reference sequence). The CDR3 runs to 13 residues.

The V and J genes are TRBV9 and TRBJ2-5; D gene ambiguous. V lost 0 bases, J lost 1 base, and 7 bases lay in between. The CDR3 has 14 residues. Germline values: CDR1 SGDLS, CDR2 YYNGEE. The CDR3 protein is CASSVGTLQETQYF. CDR3 coding DNA: TGTGCCAGCAGCGTAGGGACCCTCCAAGAGACCCAGTACTTC.